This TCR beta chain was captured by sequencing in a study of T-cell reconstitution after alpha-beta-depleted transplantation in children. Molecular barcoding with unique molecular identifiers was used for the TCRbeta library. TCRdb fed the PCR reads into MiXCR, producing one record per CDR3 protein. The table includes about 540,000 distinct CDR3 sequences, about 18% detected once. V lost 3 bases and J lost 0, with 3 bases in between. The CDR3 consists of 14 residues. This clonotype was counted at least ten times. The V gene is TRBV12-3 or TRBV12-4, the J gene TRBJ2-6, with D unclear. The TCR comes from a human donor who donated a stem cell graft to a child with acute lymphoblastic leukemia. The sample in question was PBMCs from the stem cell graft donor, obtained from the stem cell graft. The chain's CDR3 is CASSFSSGANVLTF. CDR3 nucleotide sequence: TGTGCCAGCAGTTTTAGCTCTGGGGCCAACGTCCTGACTTTC.